This T cell receptor (beta chain) was recorded in a study of CD8+CD57+ T cells in acquired aplastic anemia. Patients included in sequencing had previously demonstrated CD8+CD57+ cell expansion by flow cytometry. Untreated patients provided the blood samples, with no therapy given before sampling. According to the study, genomic DNA was the template for TCR beta VDJ and CDR3 profiling. TCRdb processed the reads anew with MiXCR; each CDR3 protein has one entry. The data hold about 180,000 distinct CDR3 sequences, with less than 50% observed a single time. Study findings and constraints: Researchers report that twenty-nine CD8+ CDR3 sequences appeared in both patients and controls.

Turning to this clonotype: Its antigen is as yet unknown.

Germline V gene lookup returns CDR1 SGHTA and CDR2 FQGNSA. Trimming removed 5 bases from V and 3 bases from J; junction bases left unmatched: 6. This CDR3 has 15 amino acids. The chain recombines TRBV7-2 with TRBJ2-7, with 11 bases that match TRBD2. The clonotype originates from a human donor with aplastic anemia. Sequencing input: sorted CD4+, CD8+, or CD8+CD57+ T cells (not recorded which) from PBMCs. CDR3 nucleotide sequence: TGTGCCAGCAGCCTTGGGACTAGCGGATTCTACGAGCAGTACTTC. This encodes CASSLGTSGFYEQYF.